These 21 T cell receptor beta chains were all obtained from the same sample, sequenced in a study of blood T cells in healthy people across ages. Together with a sample-barcoded 5' primer, a J-beta primer mix was included in a second PCR lasting about 6 to 11 cycles. TCRdb redid the calling of the 5' RACE reads with MiXCR, one entry per CDR3 protein. The repertoire holds approximately 850,000 distinct CDR3 sequences, with under 55% as singletons. Sequenced material: blood. These receptors were collected from a man aged 60-69 years in good health.

This clonotype was recorded only once. This rearrangement joins TRBV6-6 to TRBJ1-1; no firm D call. This CDR3 has 15 amino acids. Germline V gene sequence: CDR1 MNHNY, CDR2 SVGAGI (reference sequence). V was clipped by 2 bases and J by 5 bases, with 15 bases between them. CDR3 protein: CASSYGRMSRTEAFF. In nucleotides, the CDR3 is TGTGCCAGCAGTTACGGTCGAATGTCGCGAACTGAAGCTTTCTTT.

The chain combines TRBV28 with TRBJ2-7; 8 positions agree with TRBD1. From germline, CDR1 is MDHEN and CDR2 SYDVKM. The ends lost 6 bases at V and 5 bases at J; junction bases unmatched: 12. The CDR3 runs 15 residues. CDR3 residues: CASSYRGVARDEQYF. The CDR3 DNA is TGTGCCAGCAGCTACAGGGGGGTGGCCCGGGACGAGCAGTACTTC.

This clonotype was detected only a few times. The V and J genes are TRBV4-3 and TRBJ2-2; D is uncertain. This CDR3 is 13 amino acids long. V was cut by 3 bases and J by 5 bases, with 7 bases left in between. CDR1 is LGHNA and CDR2 is YSLEER in the germline V gene. The chain's CDR3 is CASSQLRTGELFF. CDR3 in DNA: TGCGCCAGCAGCCAGCTACGGACCGGGGAGCTGTTTTTT.

There are a few counts of this clonotype. This chain links TRBV6-5 with TRBJ2-3, with 12 bases that match TRBD2. V lost 2 bases, J lost 3 bases, and 9 bases stayed unmatched. This CDR3 is built from 18 residues. Germline loops: CDR1 MNHEY, CDR2 SVGAGI. The CDR3: CASSYPSGGASWTDTQYF. The CDR3 DNA sequence: TGTGCCAGCAGTTACCCTAGCGGGGGGGCGTCATGGACAGATACGCAGTATTTT.

A few counts support this clonotype. The chain recombines TRBV5-1 with TRBJ2-5, with 14 bases matching TRBD2. Germline V CDR1 and CDR2: SGHRS, YFSETQ. The CDR3 has 17 residues. J was trimmed by 1 base and V by 4 bases; bases with no gene match: 6. The CDR3 DNA is TGCGCCAGCAGCACCGGGACTAGCGGGGGCCTCCAAGAGACCCAGTACTTC. Amino acids: CASSTGTSGGLQETQYF.

V gene TRBV20-1 combines with J gene TRBJ2-7, with TRBD2 matching 7 bases. The germline gives CDR1 DFQATT, CDR2 SNEGSKA (reference sequence). The CDR3 extends over 15 amino acids. V dropped 6 bases and J dropped 4; count of bases not matched to a gene: 15. The CDR3 reads CSAHAGLTLGYEQYF. The CDR3, as DNA: TGCAGTGCGCATGCGGGACTAACCCTCGGGTACGAGCAGTACTTC.

The chain uses TRBV6-5 and TRBJ2-5; 9 bases are shared with TRBD1. Near its end, the DNA agrees better with TRBJ2-7, so the J call may be wrong. Germline loops: CDR1 MNHEY, CDR2 SVGAGI. This CDR3 comprises 14 residues. Here the CDR3 reads CASGGTGYTYEQYF. The CDR3 DNA sequence: TGTGCCAGCGGAGGGACAGGGTATACCTACGAGCAGTACTTC.

This clonotype has a handful of counts. The chain employs TRBV29-1 and TRBJ1-4, with D perhaps matching TRBD1 (6 bases). With 6 bases removed from V and 4 bases from J, the gap between germline ends came to 12 bases. Germline V gene sequence: CDR1 SQVTM, CDR2 ANQGSEA. CDR3 size: 13 residues. The DNA of the CDR3 is TGCAGCGTCACCAGGGGACTTAATGAAAAACTGTTTTTT. Protein product: CSVTRGLNEKLFF.

The V gene is TRBV10-3, the J gene TRBJ1-6; D is uncertain. The CDR3 runs to 15 residues. The V and J ends lost 0 bases and 9 bases respectively, with 12 bases between them. CDR1 and CDR2 (germline): ENHRY, SYGVKD. The DNA of the CDR3 is TGTGCCATCAGTGAGTCATTAAGCGTGAGTTCACCCCTCCACTTT. Amino acids: CAISESLSVSSPLHF.

This chain links TRBV14 with TRBJ2-7; maybe TRBD2 (6 bases). The DNA end lines up better with TRBJ2-5; the J call may be wrong. CDR3 length: 12 amino acids. Germline V gives CDR1 SGHDN, CDR2 FVKESK. Here the CDR3 reads CASSRLGPTQYF. The CDR3 DNA follows: TGTGCCAGCAGCCGACTAGGGCCGACCCAGTACTTC.

Concerning this clonotype itself: It may be a read error: a sequence one base away is much more abundant. This chain links TRBV4-1 with TRBJ2-7, with TRBD1 identical over 8 bases. The germline gives CDR1 MGHRA, CDR2 YSYEKL. The CDR3 loop spans 14 amino acids. In nucleotides, the CDR3 is TGCGCCAGCAGCCAAGGACAGGGGACCTACGAGCGGTACTTC. Its protein is CASSQGQGTYERYF.

V usage is TRBV20-1 and J usage is TRBJ2-4; TRBD1 might be the D (6 bases). V was trimmed by 1 base and J by 2 bases, leaving 18 bases between them. The CDR3 spans 17 residues. CDR1 is DFQATT and CDR2 is SNEGSKA in the germline V gene (reference sequence). For the CDR3, the DNA is TGCAGTGCTAGAGGTTTAGGTGGGGGCGCGTCCAAAAACATTCAGTACTTC. Translating it yields CSARGLGGGASKNIQYF.

This clonotype was counted ten times or more. The V and J genes are TRBV29-1 and TRBJ2-1, with D uncertain. The V end was cut by 4 bases, the J end by 6 bases, with 13 bases between. CDR1 is SQVTM and CDR2 is ANQGSEA in the germline V gene. There are 13 residues in the CDR3. In DNA form, the CDR3 reads TGCAGCGTTGTTTCGATGGAATCCAATGAGCAGTTCTTC. Protein: CSVVSMESNEQFF.

This chain connects TRBV5-6 to TRBJ1-5; D is possibly TRBD1 (6 bases). The CDR3 sequence is 16 residues long. V was shortened by 4 bases and J by 7 bases, with 21 bases between the two germline ends. The germline V gene encodes CDR1 SGHDT and CDR2 YYEEEE. The CDR3 protein is CASSLLEGGTRQPQHF. CDR3 in DNA: TGTGCCAGCAGCCTGCTGGAGGGGGGGACACGACAGCCCCAGCATTTT.

The chain has TRBV7-2 and TRBJ2-1, with 12 bases lining up with TRBD2. The CDR3 extends over 17 amino acids. Germline V gene data show CDR1 as SGHTA and CDR2 as FQGNSA. V lost 5 bases to trimming and J lost 2 bases; unmatched junction nucleotides: 7. DNA of the CDR3: TGTGCCAGCAGCACTAGCGGGGGGATCGCCCCCTACAATGAGCAGTTCTTC. Translating it yields CASSTSGGIAPYNEQFF. Combining the CDR3 with reference TRBV7-2 and TRBJ2-1 gives the whole variable domain GAGVSQSPSNKVTEKGKDVELRCDPISGHTALYWYRQSLGQGLEFLIYFQGNSAPDKSGLPSDRFSAERTGGSVSTLTIQRTQQEDSAVYLCASSTSGGIAPYNEQFFGPGTRLTVL.

Concerning this clonotype: A much larger clone is a single base away; this may be a read error. J is TRBJ2-7 and V is TRBV4-3; TRBD1 might be the D (6 bases). Germline CDR1 reads LGHNA; CDR2 reads YSLEER. The CDR3 has 15 amino acids. Trimming took off 0 bases at V and 7 bases at J, with 16 bases between the two ends. For the CDR3, the DNA is TGCGCCAGCAGCCAAGATAACAGGGAGTCCGTTGAGCAGTACTTC. It translates to CASSQDNRESVEQYF.

The gene calls are TRBV20-1 and TRBJ2-3, with TRBD2 matching 10 bases. The CDR3 covers 14 residues. V lost 4 bases and J lost 4; bases outside the gene matches: 5. The germline V gene encodes CDR1 DFQATT and CDR2 SNEGSKA (reference sequence). In DNA, the CDR3 is TGCAGTGCTAACAGCGGGGGGGCCTCAGATACGCAGTATTTT. It encodes CSANSGGASDTQYF.

This clonotype turned up a few times. The rearrangement joins TRBV20-1 to TRBJ2-1, with 8 bases identical to TRBD2. The CDR3 consists of 14 residues. The V gene's germline CDR1 is DFQATT and CDR2 SNEGSKA (reference sequence). After removal of 5 bases from V and 5 bases from J, the junction contained 8 bases not matched to a gene. The CDR3 DNA sequence: TGCAGTGCTGGAGGCGGGGGGAGGAACAATGAGCAGTTCTTC. The encoded protein is CSAGGGGRNNEQFF.

This clonotype has just a few counts. This chain joins TRBV9 and TRBJ2-3; maybe TRBD1 (5 bases). The CDR3 has 15 residues. Germline CDR1 and CDR2: SGDLS and YYNGEE. V lost 0 bases, J lost 4 bases, and 12 bases lay in between. CDR3 residues: CASSVGMTEPDTQYF. The CDR3 coding sequence is TGTGCCAGCAGCGTAGGGATGACAGAGCCAGATACGCAGTATTTT.

This chain joins TRBV6-5 and TRBJ2-2; 7 bases fit TRBD1. The CDR3 covers 15 residues. After removal of 8 bases from V and 5 bases from J, the junction contained 11 bases not matched to a gene. From germline, CDR1 is MNHEY and CDR2 SVGAGI. The CDR3 nucleotides are TGTGCCAGCCAGCGAAACAGGGGCGATACCGGGGAGCTGTTTTTT. The encoded protein is CASQRNRGDTGELFF.

The chain joins TRBV7-2 to TRBJ1-2, with D perhaps matching TRBD1 (6 bases). This CDR3 spans 14 amino acids. V was clipped by 6 bases and J by 7 bases, with 18 bases between them. Germline CDR1 is SGHTA and CDR2 is FQGNSA. CDR3 DNA: TGTGCCAGCAGTTGGACAGCGGGAGTGGGTGGCTACACCTTC. Residues: CASSWTAGVGGYTF.